Presented here are 12 T cell receptor beta chains from one specimen sequenced in a study of PD-1 blockade in classical Hodgkin lymphoma. All patients experienced relapse after autologous stem cell transplantation, and brentuximab vedotin exposure was variable. Thawed PBMCs yielded CD4+ T cells through magnetic negative selection. The data were produced by immunoSEQ multiplex PCR, yet TCRdb's version contains in-frame clones alone and is incomplete. The data contain about 7,500 clones, 70% to 90% of them singletons. The sample consisted of CD4+ T cells from blood, taken at baseline. Receptor source: a human donor with classical Hodgkin lymphoma.

The rearrangement joins TRBV18 to TRBJ1-4, with D tentatively TRBD1 (5 bases). The germline gives CDR1 KGHSH, CDR2 LQKENI. The V gene lost 6 bases and the J gene lost 5 bases, with 16 bases spanning the gap. This CDR3 region has 15 residues. The CDR3 sequence is CASSPQGVGNEKLFF. Here the CDR3 DNA reads TGTGCCAGCTCCCCGCAAGGGGTCGGCAATGAAAAACTGTTTTTT.

The chain is built from TRBV11-1 and TRBJ2-5, with 10 bases aligning to TRBD2. Trimming cost V 5 bases and J 3 bases; bases outside gene matches: 9. The CDR3 consists of 16 residues. Germline lookup yields CDR1 SGHAT and CDR2 FQDESV (reference sequence). This CDR3 is CASSQVGLAGEETQYF. CDR3 bases: TGTGCCAGCAGCCAGGTGGGGCTAGCGGGGGAAGAGACCCAGTACTTC.

The chain links TRBV19 to TRBJ1-5; possible D gene TRBD1, 6 bases. Germline CDR1 and CDR2: LNHDA and SQIVND (reference sequence). There are 15 residues in the CDR3. Trimming left V 4 bases short and J 2 bases short, with 12 bases between. The CDR3 region has the DNA TGTGCCAGTAGTACTCGGACAGTACGCAATCAGCCCCAGCATTTT. Its protein is CASSTRTVRNQPQHF.

The rearrangement joins TRBV7-2 to TRBJ1-5; TRBD1 agrees at 11 bases. Germline V gene data show CDR1 as SGHTA and CDR2 as FQGNSA. The CDR3 is 15 residues long. With 1 base clipped from V and 6 bases from J, the junction kept 2 bases outside the gene matches. The CDR3: CASSLGGQGGQPQHF. The CDR3 nucleotides are TGTGCCAGCAGCTTAGGGGGACAGGGGGGTCAGCCCCAGCATTTT. The full variable domain, completed using reference TRBV7-2 and TRBJ1-5, is GAGVSQSPSNKVTEKGKDVELRCDPISGHTALYWYRQSLGQGLEFLIYFQGNSAPDKSGLPSDRFSAERTGGSVSTLTIQRTQQEDSAVYLCASSLGGQGGQPQHFGDGTRLSIL.

The chain links TRBV7-3 to TRBJ2-3, with 10 bases identical to TRBD1. This CDR3 has 16 amino acids. The ends lost 4 bases at V and 1 base at J; junction bases unmatched: 5. CDR1 and CDR2 from the germline V gene are SGHTA and FQGTGA. The CDR3 region is CASSYYGTGGTDTQYF. The CDR3 nucleotides read TGTGCCAGCAGCTACTACGGGACAGGGGGCACAGATACGCAGTATTTT. Full variable domain (missing parts from reference TRBV7-3 and TRBJ2-3): GAGVSQTPSNKVTEKGKYVELRCDPISGHTALYWYRQSLGQGPEFLIYFQGTGAADDSGLPNDRFFAVRPEGSVSTLKIQRTERGDSAVYLCASSYYGTGGTDTQYFGPGTRLTVL.

This chain uses TRBV13 with TRBJ2-5; TRBD2 matches 9 bases. Germline loops: CDR1 PRHDT, CDR2 FYEKMQ (reference sequence). The CDR3 spans 14 residues. J lost 5 bases, V lost 2 bases, and 3 bases had no gene match. CDR3 sequence: CASSLYGLAETQYF. The CDR3 DNA follows: TGTGCCAGCAGCTTATACGGACTAGCGGAGACCCAGTACTTC. Full variable domain (missing parts from reference TRBV13 and TRBJ2-5): AAGVIQSPRHLIKEKRETATLKCYPIPRHDTVYWYQQGPGQDPQFLISFYEKMQSDKGSIPDRFSAQQFSDYHSELNMSSLELGDSALYFCASSLYGLAETQYFGPGTRLLVL.

This clone was detected only once. The rearrangement uses TRBV10-3 and TRBJ2-1; 11 positions match TRBD2. The CDR3 contains 15 residues. V was pared by 6 bases and J by 6 bases, with 7 bases of the junction left unmatched. In germline, CDR1 is ENHRY, CDR2 SYGVKD. In DNA, the CDR3 is TGTGCCATCAGCCATAGCGGGGGGGCCCCCAATGAGCAGTTCTTC. Translation: CAISHSGGAPNEQFF.

This clone has just a few counts. The CDR3 nucleotides are TGTGCCAGTAGGGTCTCTGGGGCCAACGTCCTGACTTTC. It specifies CASRVSGANVLTF. The chain couples TRBV19 to TRBJ2-6; no clear D gene. Trimming removed 6 bases from V and 0 bases from J, with 3 bases in between. The germline V gene encodes CDR1 LNHDA and CDR2 SQIVND (reference sequence). The CDR3 covers 13 residues. The variable domain in full, with the rest retrieved from reference TRBV19 and TRBJ2-6, is DGGITQSPKYLFRKEGQNVTLSCEQNLNHDAMYWYRQDPGQGLRLIYYSQIVNDFQKGDIAEGYSVSREKKESFPLTVTSAQKNPTAFYLCASRVSGANVLTFGAGSRLTVL.

The chain links TRBV5-1 to TRBJ2-7, with 11 bases lining up with TRBD1. Germline assignment: CDR1 SGHRS and CDR2 YFSETQ. This CDR3 spans 15 amino acids. The ends lost 4 bases at V and 7 bases at J; junction bases unmatched: 10. The CDR3 DNA reads TGCGCCAGCAGCCCTGGGTGGACAGGGGGCGGAGAGCAGTACTTC. Translating gives CASSPGWTGGGEQYF.

The chain uses TRBV7-3 and TRBJ2-1, with D possibly matching TRBD2 (6 bases). Trimming pared 10 bases from V and 0 bases from J, leaving 13 bases between. This CDR3 region has 14 residues. Germline V lookup: CDR1 SGHTA, CDR2 FQGTGA. CDR3 DNA: TGTGCCAAGGAGGGTTGGAGCTCCTACAATGAGCAGTTCTTC. It encodes CAKEGWSSYNEQFF.

This clone was observed once. CDR3 nucleotide sequence: TGTGCCAGCAGTGAGTTCGGGACAAGAAACTATGGCTACACCTTC. Protein sequence: CASSEFGTRNYGYTF. The chain links TRBV6-1 to TRBJ1-2, with TRBD1 as a possible D gene (6 bases). This CDR3 contains 15 residues. V was pared by 3 bases and J by 2 bases, with 13 bases between. CDR1 MNHNS and CDR2 SASEGT come from the germline V gene.

The chain employs TRBV7-8 and TRBJ2-7, with D possibly being TRBD1 (6 bases). V lost 4 bases to trimming and J lost 4 bases, with 17 bases between them. Germline V CDR1 and CDR2: SGHVS, FQNEAQ. The CDR3 spans 15 residues. The CDR3: CASSSPGHQNYEQYF. CDR3 nucleotide sequence: TGTGCCAGCAGCTCCCCGGGACACCAGAATTACGAGCAGTACTTC. Complete variable domain (other parts from reference TRBV7-8 and TRBJ2-7): GAGVSQSPRYKVAKRGQDVALRCDPISGHVSLFWYQQALGQGPEFLTYFQNEAQLDKSGLPSDRFFAERPEGSVSTLKIQRTQQEDSAVYLCASSSPGHQNYEQYFGPGTRLTVT.